The clone carrying this T cell receptor (beta chain) was found a few times. Germline V gene data show CDR1 as SGHRS and CDR2 as YFSETQ. Trimming removed 4 bases from V and 2 bases from J; junction bases left unmatched: 2. The CDR3 is made up of 14 amino acids. The data originate from a study of cytomegalovirus exposure and HLA in healthy donors. 13 Jbeta primers and 60 Vbeta primers were used for the PCR. Only in-frame clones appear in the TCRdb table, and some are missing; sequencing was by immunoSEQ multiplex PCR. The data contain about 86,000 clones, about 76% of them singletons. V usage is TRBV5-1 and J usage is TRBJ1-4; 7 bases align to TRBD1. This TCR was recovered from a woman between 35 and 50 years old in good health and CMV-seropositive. Sequencing was carried out using PBMCs. CDR3 region: CASSEGGTNEKLFF. In nucleotides, the CDR3 is TGCGCCAGCAGCGAAGGGGGCACTAATGAAAAACTGTTTTTT.